What follows describes a single T cell receptor (beta chain). The antigen is unknown. RNA transcripts gave rise to amplified TCR beta CDR3 regions. In the first-round RT-PCR of the TCR CDR3, the HTBI primer set was used. TCRdb reanalysed the multiplex PCR reads using MiXCR and keeps one entry per CDR3 protein. The sample records a few hundred thousand distinct CDR3 sequences, approximately 14% being singletons. This specimen belongs to a study of T cells in Graves' hyperthyroidism and ophthalmopathy. Whole-study results and caveats: The model made its ophthalmopathy prediction, and onset followed a median 6.5 months later.

If no ophthalmopathy progression occurred within 18 months, Graves' hyperthyroidism was stable. Diagnoses were made from clinical symptoms, serum measures (thyroxine and TRAb), thyroid ultrasound and orbital computed tomography. Trimming removed 2 bases at V and 0 bases at J, with 9 bases between. The CDR3 is 14 amino acids. Germline CDR1 is SGDLS and CDR2 is YYNGEE. The sequence was collected from a woman in her 30s with Graves' hyperthyroidism. The source material was blood. V and J are TRBV9 and TRBJ2-7; D is unclear. In DNA, the CDR3 is TGTGCCAGCAGCGTTGACCCTGCCTCCTACGAGCAGTACTTC. Translated, it gives CASSVDPASYEQYF. The full variable domain, rest sourced from reference TRBV9 and TRBJ2-7, is DSGVTQTPKHLITATGQRVTLRCSPRSGDLSVYWYQQSLDQGLQFLIQYYNGEERAKGNILERFSAQQFPDLHSELNLSSLELGDSALYFCASSVDPASYEQYFGPGTRLTVT.